The rows below give T cell receptor beta chains drawn from one sample of a study of persistence of HIV-infected CD4 T cells. Their target antigens are unknown. TCRdb keeps only in-frame clones here, not all; method: immunoSEQ multiplex PCR. The table has around 60,000 clones, 65% to 80% seen once. This specimen consisted of CD4+ T cells sorted from PBMCs after approximately 20-hour stimulation, obtained from a patient who received antiretroviral therapy. These receptors came from an adult man with HIV who was CMV-seropositive. Both conserved end residues are part of each CDR3. The order of the fields is V gene, J gene, D gene, clone size, CDR3 DNA, CDR3 protein. The D gene is left open where the match is weak. The size field is filled for only some rows; it gives once, few, many or a size class.

V gene: TRBV4-2; J gene: TRBJ2-3; D gene: NA; clone size: NA; CDR3 DNA: TGTGCCAGCAGCCCTGGGGGGACTAGCACAGATACGCAGTATTTT; CDR3 protein: CASSPGGTSTDTQYF
V gene: TRBV27; J gene: TRBJ1-5; D gene: NA; clone size: NA; CDR3 DNA: TGTGCCAGCAGTGATTATAGCAATCAGCCCCAGCATTTT; CDR3 protein: CASSDYSNQPQHF
V gene: TRBV28; J gene: TRBJ1-2; D gene: TRBD1; clone size: NA; CDR3 DNA: TGTGCCAGCAGTTCTTTAGGGGGCGACCTTAACTATGGCTACACCTTC; CDR3 protein: CASSSLGGDLNYGYTF
V gene: TRBV4-2; J gene: TRBJ1-1; D gene: NA; clone size: few; CDR3 DNA: TGTGCCAGCAGCCAAGTCCAGCGGGGCACTGAAGCTTTCTTT; CDR3 protein: CASSQVQRGTEAFF
V gene: TRBV5-4; J gene: TRBJ2-7; D gene: TRBD1; clone size: NA; CDR3 DNA: TGTGCCAGCAGCTTGGACAGGGGCCCCTACGAGCAGTACTTC; CDR3 protein: CASSLDRGPYEQYF
V gene: TRBV4-1; J gene: TRBJ2-2; D gene: NA; clone size: NA; CDR3 DNA: TGCGCCAGCAGCCAAGGGTTCGGGAACACCGGGGAGCTGTTTTTT; CDR3 protein: CASSQGFGNTGELFF
V gene: TRBV12-3/TRBV12-4; J gene: TRBJ2-7; D gene: TRBD2; clone size: few; CDR3 DNA: TGTGCCAGCAGAGCGGGGGAGGTAAACGAGCAGTACTTC; CDR3 protein: CASRAGEVNEQYF
V gene: TRBV2; J gene: TRBJ2-2; D gene: NA; clone size: NA; CDR3 DNA: TGTGCCAGCAGTGAATCGCAAATTACGAACACCGGGGAGCTGTTTTTT; CDR3 protein: CASSESQITNTGELFF
V gene: TRBV6-5; J gene: TRBJ1-6; D gene: TRBD1; clone size: NA; CDR3 DNA: TGTGCCAGCACCGACCCAGACAGGGACGAGGCACCCCTCCACTTT; CDR3 protein: CASTDPDRDEAPLHF
V gene: TRBV6-6; J gene: TRBJ2-6; D gene: NA; clone size: NA; CDR3 DNA: TGTGCCAGCAGTCCAGGGACGGGTCCCCGCTCTGGGGCCAACGTCCTGACTTTC; CDR3 protein: CASSPGTGPRSGANVLTF
V gene: TRBV3-1/TRBV3-2; J gene: TRBJ1-2; D gene: NA; clone size: NA; CDR3 DNA: TGTGCCAGCAGCCTAAGGGGGGGCAGGGGAGGCTACACCTTC; CDR3 protein: CASSLRGGRGGYTF
V gene: TRBV5-3; J gene: TRBJ2-2; D gene: NA; clone size: NA; CDR3 DNA: TGTGCCAGAAGCATCGGGACTCCCTGTACCGTGTTTTTT; CDR3 protein: CARSIGTPCTVFF
V gene: TRBV7-9; J gene: TRBJ1-2; D gene: NA; clone size: NA; CDR3 DNA: TGTGCCAGCAGCTTCAGCGTAAAAGGCTATGGCTACACCTTC; CDR3 protein: CASSFSVKGYGYTF
V gene: TRBV28; J gene: TRBJ1-4; D gene: NA; clone size: NA; CDR3 DNA: TGTGCCAGCAGTGCCTCAGGGGAAACTAATGAAAAACTGTTTTTT; CDR3 protein: CASSASGETNEKLFF
V gene: TRBV15; J gene: TRBJ2-7; D gene: NA; clone size: NA; CDR3 DNA: TGTGCCACCAGCAGGCCCCGCGATATCAACGACGAGCAGTACTTC; CDR3 protein: CATSRPRDINDEQYF
V gene: TRBV18; J gene: TRBJ1-2; D gene: NA; clone size: NA; CDR3 DNA: TGTGCCAGCTCACGAGAACGGGGGGACTACTATGGCTACACCTTC; CDR3 protein: CASSRERGDYYGYTF
V gene: TRBV5-6; J gene: TRBJ1-5; D gene: TRBD1; clone size: NA; CDR3 DNA: TGTGCCAGCAGCCGGGACAGGGATCAGCCCCAGCATTTT; CDR3 protein: CASSRDRDQPQHF
V gene: TRBV28; J gene: TRBJ2-1; D gene: NA; clone size: NA; CDR3 DNA: TGTGCCAGCAGTGACGAACGGGGTCTCTCCTACAATGAGCAGTTCTTC; CDR3 protein: CASSDERGLSYNEQFF
V gene: TRBV6-1; J gene: TRBJ1-5; D gene: NA; clone size: NA; CDR3 DNA: TGTGCCAGCAGTGAAGTTGGGGGGGTTGCTCAGCCCCAGCATTTT; CDR3 protein: CASSEVGGVAQPQHF
V gene: TRBV10-1; J gene: TRBJ2-3; D gene: TRBD2; clone size: few; CDR3 DNA: TGCGCCAGCAGTGAGTCGCCGGCGGGGGGCACAGATACGCAGTATTTT; CDR3 protein: CASSESPAGGTDTQYF
V gene: TRBV7-9; J gene: TRBJ1-2; D gene: TRBD1; clone size: NA; CDR3 DNA: TGTGCCAGCAGCCCACAGGGGTCTGATGGTGGCTACACCTTC; CDR3 protein: CASSPQGSDGGYTF
V gene: TRBV19; J gene: TRBJ2-3; D gene: NA; clone size: NA; CDR3 DNA: TGTGCCAGTAGTATAGAACAGCATGGGGGCCGCACAGATACGCAGTATTTT; CDR3 protein: CASSIEQHGGRTDTQYF
V gene: TRBV5-6; J gene: TRBJ2-7; D gene: NA; clone size: NA; CDR3 DNA: TGTGCCAGCAGCTTGGGGACAATTTCCTACGAGCAGTACTTC; CDR3 protein: CASSLGTISYEQYF
V gene: TRBV5-4; J gene: TRBJ1-3; D gene: TRBD1; clone size: NA; CDR3 DNA: TGTGCCAGCAGCCTCAGACAGGGAACCACCATATATTTT; CDR3 protein: CASSLRQGTTIYF
V gene: TRBV19; J gene: TRBJ2-1; D gene: TRBD1; clone size: NA; CDR3 DNA: TGTGCCAGTCAAAGGGACAGGGCCTACAATGAGCAGTTCTTC; CDR3 protein: CASQRDRAYNEQFF
V gene: TRBV5-1; J gene: TRBJ1-1; D gene: NA; clone size: NA; CDR3 DNA: TGCGCCAGCAGCACACTAATTGTGGGGGAAGAAGCTTTCTTT; CDR3 protein: CASSTLIVGEEAFF
V gene: TRBV9; J gene: TRBJ2-7; D gene: NA; clone size: NA; CDR3 DNA: TGTGCCAGCAGCGTAGACGGTACCTACGAGCAGTACTTC; CDR3 protein: CASSVDGTYEQYF
V gene: TRBV6-5; J gene: TRBJ2-7; D gene: TRBD1; clone size: NA; CDR3 DNA: TGTGCCAGCAATACGGGACAGGGGAACTACGAGCAGTACTTC; CDR3 protein: CASNTGQGNYEQYF
V gene: TRBV5-5; J gene: TRBJ1-5; D gene: NA; clone size: once; CDR3 DNA: TGTGCCAGCAGCTCCGCCCATAGCAATCAGCCCCAGCATTTT; CDR3 protein: CASSSAHSNQPQHF
V gene: TRBV18; J gene: TRBJ1-1; D gene: NA; clone size: NA; CDR3 DNA: TGTGCCAGCTCACCCACAGGGAACACTGAAGCTTTCTTT; CDR3 protein: CASSPTGNTEAFF
V gene: TRBV7-9; J gene: TRBJ1-2; D gene: TRBD1; clone size: NA; CDR3 DNA: TGTGCCAGCAGCTTAGACAGGGGCAACTATGGCTACACCTTC; CDR3 protein: CASSLDRGNYGYTF
V gene: TRBV28; J gene: TRBJ2-7; D gene: NA; clone size: NA; CDR3 DNA: TGTGCCAGCACCACAACCCTATCCTACGAGCAGTACTTC; CDR3 protein: CASTTTLSYEQYF
V gene: TRBV18; J gene: TRBJ2-7; D gene: TRBD1; clone size: few; CDR3 DNA: TGTGCCAGCTCCCTGGGGCCGGGACAGGTGAACGAGCAGTACTTC; CDR3 protein: CASSLGPGQVNEQYF
V gene: TRBV5-1; J gene: TRBJ1-6; D gene: NA; clone size: NA; CDR3 DNA: TGCGCCAGCAGCTTGGGTGGCTCACTTTCACCCCTCCACTTT; CDR3 protein: CASSLGGSLSPLHF